Following are 20 T cell receptor beta chains from one sample sequenced in a study of blood T cell repertoires in COVID-19. Profiling relied on immunoSEQ multiplex PCR, and the TCRdb table lists in-frame clones only, not all of them. Among 90,000 to 150,000 clones listed, roughly 81% were seen once. The sequenced material came from peripheral blood. All receptors derive from a human donor in a cohort sampled during active COVID-19.

The rearrangement joins TRBV4-3 to TRBJ1-4, with 8 bases identical to TRBD1. V shed 3 bases and J 8 bases; nucleotides not matched to a gene: 8. The CDR3 runs to 15 residues. Per the germline V gene, CDR1 is LGHNA and CDR2 is YSLEER. CDR3 coding DNA: TGCGCCAGCAGCCAGGACAGGGTGGTTAGGGAAAAACTGTTTTTT. Translation gives CASSQDRVVREKLFF.

The chain recombines TRBV28 with TRBJ1-3; 7 bases are shared with TRBD1. The CDR3 covers 22 residues. Germline CDR1 and CDR2: MDHEN and SYDVKM. The V segment lost 5 bases and the J segment 0 bases; nucleotides outside the gene matches: 25. The CDR3 reads CASSPVLGGQSLGRRSGNTIYF. The CDR3 nucleotides read TGTGCCAGCAGTCCGGTCCTAGGGGGACAGTCCCTCGGGCGTCGCTCTGGAAACACCATATATTTT.

The rearrangement uses TRBV2 and TRBJ2-7; TRBD1 matches at 8 bases. Per the germline V gene, CDR1 is SNHLY and CDR2 is FYNNEI. The trim removed 5 bases at V and 4 bases at J, leaving 7 bases unmatched. This CDR3 comprises 14 residues. Written as DNA, the CDR3 is TGTGCCAGCAGTCCTGACAGGGGTGTTTACGAGCAGTACTTC. This encodes CASSPDRGVYEQYF.

DNA for the CDR3: TGTGCCAGTAGTATGGGCAGGGATGGTAACTATGGCTACACCTTC. Translation gives CASSMGRDGNYGYTF. This rearrangement joins TRBV19 to TRBJ1-2, with a tentative D call TRBD1 (5 bases). This CDR3 contains 15 residues. V was clipped by 3 bases and J by 1 base, with 12 bases between them. Germline V lookup: CDR1 LNHDA, CDR2 SQIVND (reference sequence).

The J gene is TRBJ1-5, the V gene TRBV3-1 (or the pseudogene TRBV3-2), with D perhaps matching TRBD1 (6 bases). The CDR3 runs 15 residues. Trimming removed 1 base at V and 6 bases at J, with 13 bases between. Germline CDR1 is LGHDT and CDR2 is YNNKEL (reference sequence). CDR3 DNA sequence: TGTGCCAGCAGCCAAGGAGTGGGGGCACCTCAGCCCCAGCATTTT. Encoded protein: CASSQGVGAPQPQHF.

V is TRBV9 and J is TRBJ2-5; 8 positions match TRBD2. The junction had 10 bases not matched to a gene; V was cut back by 1 base and J by 5 bases. The germline CDR1 and CDR2 sequences are SGDLS and YYNGEE. The CDR3 sequence is 16 residues long. CDR3: CASSVTAGGRSETQYF. DNA of the CDR3: TGTGCCAGCAGCGTAACGGCGGGGGGAAGGTCGGAGACCCAGTACTTC.

In this sample, this clone turned up a few times. The chain couples TRBV7-9 to TRBJ2-1, with D tentatively TRBD2 (7 bases). The germline V and J ends were trimmed by 1 base and 4 bases, with 14 bases remaining between them. Looked up from germline, CDR1 is SEHNR and CDR2 is FQNEAQ (reference sequence). The CDR3 extends over 16 amino acids. The CDR3, as DNA: TGTGCCAGCAGCTTAGTTACGGGGGGCTTTTACAATGAGCAGTTCTTC. It is translated as CASSLVTGGFYNEQFF. Full variable domain (missing parts from reference TRBV7-9 and TRBJ2-1): DTGVSQNPRHKITKRGQNVTFRCDPISEHNRLYWYRQTLGQGPEFLTYFQNEAQLEKSRLLSDRFSAERPKGSFSTLEIQRTEQGDSAMYLCASSLVTGGFYNEQFFGPGTRLTVL.

The chain has TRBV5-4 and TRBJ1-3; D is undetermined. Trimming cost V 3 bases and J 0 bases, with 16 bases left between them. Germline values: CDR1 SGHNT, CDR2 YYREEE (reference sequence). This CDR3 has 17 residues. The CDR3 loop is CASSSPTGGSSGNTIYF. Here the CDR3 DNA reads TGTGCCAGCAGCTCCCCGACGGGCGGGAGCTCTGGAAACACCATATATTTT.

This chain joins TRBV2 and TRBJ1-2, with 10 positions matching TRBD1. Germline CDR1 SNHLY, CDR2 FYNNEI. This CDR3 is 15 amino acids long. V lost 7 bases and J lost 8; bases outside the gene matches: 13. CDR3 in amino acids: CASNSGTGDVGGYTF. The CDR3 bases are TGTGCCAGCAACTCCGGGACAGGGGACGTCGGCGGCTACACCTTC.

V gene TRBV7-2 combines with J gene TRBJ2-5, with D tentatively TRBD2 (6 bases). This CDR3 region has 15 residues. CDR1 is SGHTA and CDR2 is FQGNSA in the germline V gene. Trimming took 5 bases from V and 1 from J, leaving 14 bases between them. Written as DNA, the CDR3 is TGTGCCAGCAGCACGGGACTTTTTCTCCAAGAGACCCAGTACTTC. As protein: CASSTGLFLQETQYF.

The rearrangement joins TRBV10-3 to TRBJ1-3; 7 nucleotides match TRBD1. CDR1 is ENHRY, CDR2 SYGVKD, per germline. V lost 1 base, J lost 0 bases, and 3 bases stayed unmatched. The CDR3 has 16 residues. This CDR3 reads CAISELGTVSGNTIYF. In DNA, the CDR3 is TGTGCCATCAGTGAGTTAGGGACAGTCTCTGGAAACACCATATATTTT.

The chain uses TRBV5-5 and TRBJ2-1, with D possibly TRBD2 on 5 matching bases. The V end lost 0 bases, the J end lost 9 bases, and 19 bases lay between the germline ends. The CDR3 has 16 amino acids. Per germline, CDR1 SGHKS and CDR2 YYEKEE (reference sequence). Here the CDR3 DNA reads TGTGCCAGCAGCTTGGTGGAGGCGGGTTTCAGGAGTGAGCAGTTCTTC. It yields the protein CASSLVEAGFRSEQFF.

The chain recombines TRBV9 with TRBJ1-5; 8 bases line up with TRBD1. This CDR3 is built from 18 residues. Germline V gives CDR1 SGDLS, CDR2 YYNGEE. V lost 4 bases, J lost 0 bases, and 12 bases stayed unmatched. The CDR3 protein is CASSPRTGRSHSNQPQHF. The CDR3 DNA reads as TGTGCCAGCAGCCCCCGGACAGGGAGGAGCCATAGCAATCAGCCCCAGCATTTT.

The chain recombines TRBV30 with TRBJ2-3; TRBD2 matches 10 bases. Germline-derived CDR1 and CDR2 are GTSNPN and SVGIG (reference sequence). Unmatched junction bases numbered 7, after V lost 0 bases and J lost 4 bases. The CDR3 contains 16 residues. This CDR3 is CAWSVGLAGVSDTQYF. The CDR3 DNA is TGTGCCTGGAGTGTGGGCCTAGCGGGGGTATCAGATACGCAGTATTTT.

The rearrangement joins TRBV18 to TRBJ1-6, with D possibly being TRBD1 (5 bases). This CDR3 is 15 amino acids long. Trimming stripped 2 bases from V and 9 bases from J, with 14 bases between. The V gene's germline CDR1 is KGHSH and CDR2 LQKENI. The CDR3 DNA is TGTGCCAGCTCACCAGGTTCGGACAAAAGTTCACCCCTCCACTTT. Translation gives CASSPGSDKSSPLHF.

The rearrangement joins TRBV7-9 to TRBJ1-1; the match to TRBD1 covers 8 bases. This CDR3 has 15 residues. Germline CDR1 reads SEHNR; CDR2 reads FQNEAQ (reference sequence). The V segment lost 4 bases and the J segment 4 bases; nucleotides outside the gene matches: 8. The DNA for the CDR3 is TGTGCCAGCAGCTCGACAGGGGTACCGACCACTGAAGCTTTCTTT. Encoded protein: CASSSTGVPTTEAFF.

On this clone: The sample has other DNA sequences that encode this CDR3 too. V and J are TRBV7-9 and TRBJ1-2; 9 nucleotides match TRBD1. CDR3 length: 13 residues. Germline V gene data show CDR1 as SEHNR and CDR2 as FQNEAQ (reference sequence). Unmatched junction bases numbered 3, after V lost 4 bases and J lost 6 bases. For the CDR3, the DNA is TGTGCCAGCAGCTCGGGACAGGGTAATGGCTACACCTTC. Protein product: CASSSGQGNGYTF.

The gene calls are TRBV12-3 or TRBV12-4 and TRBJ2-7; D gene ambiguous. This CDR3 spans 12 amino acids. V shed 7 bases and J shed 0 bases, with 7 bases lying between them. CDR3 coding DNA: TGTGCCAGCACCGACACCTCCTACGAGCAGTACTTC. Protein product: CASTDTSYEQYF.

In nucleotides, the CDR3 is TGTGCCAGCAGCTTAAGGCTTGGGGCAGTCATCAATGAGCAGTTCTTC. Its translation: CASSLRLGAVINEQFF. This chain connects TRBV7-8 to TRBJ2-1, with TRBD1 as a possible D gene (5 bases). The CDR3 is 16 amino acids. Per the germline V gene, CDR1 is SGHVS and CDR2 is FQNEAQ. Between the trimmed V and J ends, which lost 2 bases and 6 bases, there was a span of 17 bases.

The J gene is TRBJ2-7, the V gene TRBV28, with 8 nucleotides matching TRBD1. The CDR3 is 15 amino acids. Germline CDR1 is MDHEN and CDR2 is SYDVKM. The trim removed 5 bases at V and 6 bases at J, leaving 12 bases unmatched. The CDR3 bases are TGTGCCAGCAGTCCAACCGGGACAGGTTCTTCCGAGCAGTACTTC. Its translation: CASSPTGTGSSEQYF.